This T cell receptor (beta chain) was sequenced in a study of memory CD4+ T cells and cytomegalovirus serostatus. Whole-study findings and limits: Suggested: most of the CMV-linked TCR signature lies in CD4+ memory cells. About two fifths of the roughly 150 known CMV-associated TCRbeta sequences appeared in CD4+ memory.

Points on this clone: Its antigen remains unknown.

The sort gate was single viable CD3+CD4+CD8-CD45RO+ cells for memory CD4+ T cells. This table comes from immunoSEQ multiplex PCR, and its TCRdb copy is limited to in-frame clones, with some not included. The sample shows tens of thousands of clones, about 81% of them seen only once. The source material was memory CD4+ T cells from blood. The source is an adult in good health and CMV-seronegative.

CDR3 coding DNA: TGCGCCAGCAGCTCTTTAGCGGGAGTGGAGACCCAGTACTTC. Encoded protein: CASSSLAGVETQYF. The V call is TRBV5-1, the J call TRBJ2-5, with 9 bases matching TRBD2. This CDR3 has 14 residues. The germline gives CDR1 SGHRS, CDR2 YFSETQ. The junction had 5 bases not matched to a gene; V was cut back by 3 bases and J by 5 bases.